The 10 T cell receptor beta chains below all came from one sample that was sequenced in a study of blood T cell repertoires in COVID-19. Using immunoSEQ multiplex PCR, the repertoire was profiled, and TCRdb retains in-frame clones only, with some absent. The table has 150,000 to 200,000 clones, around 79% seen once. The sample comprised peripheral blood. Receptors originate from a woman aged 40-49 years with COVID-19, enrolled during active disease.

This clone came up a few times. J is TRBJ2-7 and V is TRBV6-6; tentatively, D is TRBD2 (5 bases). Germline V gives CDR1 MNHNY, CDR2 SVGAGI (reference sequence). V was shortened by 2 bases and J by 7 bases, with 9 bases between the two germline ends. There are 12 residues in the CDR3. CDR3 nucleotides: TGTGCCAGCAGTTACCCCCGGGAAGAGCAGTACTTC. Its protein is CASSYPREEQYF.

As DNA, the CDR3 is TGTGCCAGCAGCAGCCGGGACAGGGGGTCCTACGAGCAGTACTTC. Translated: CASSSRDRGSYEQYF. V and J are TRBV11-2 and TRBJ2-7, with 11 bases that match TRBD1. Germline CDR1 and CDR2: SGHAT and FQNNGV. The CDR3 extends over 15 amino acids. With 5 bases clipped from V and 1 base from J, the junction kept 4 bases outside the gene matches.

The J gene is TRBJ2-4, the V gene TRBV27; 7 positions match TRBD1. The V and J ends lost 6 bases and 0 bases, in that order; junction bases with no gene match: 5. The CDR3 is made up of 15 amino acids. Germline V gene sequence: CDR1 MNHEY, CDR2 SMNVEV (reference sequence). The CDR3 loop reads CASSRDSIAKNIQYF. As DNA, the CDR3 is TGTGCCAGCAGCCGGGACAGTATAGCCAAAAACATTCAGTACTTC.

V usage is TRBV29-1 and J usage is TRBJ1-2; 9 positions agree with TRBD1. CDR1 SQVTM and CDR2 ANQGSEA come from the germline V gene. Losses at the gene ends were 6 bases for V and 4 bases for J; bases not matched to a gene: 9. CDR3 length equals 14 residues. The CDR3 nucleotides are TGCAGCGTCCCCGTCCTGACAGGGGGCTATGGCTACACCTTC. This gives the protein CSVPVLTGGYGYTF.

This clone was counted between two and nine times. This chain's CDR3 is CASSYGFGLNNEQFF. DNA for the CDR3: TGTGCCAGCAGTTATGGTTTTGGGCTTAACAATGAGCAGTTCTTC. The genes are TRBV6-5 and TRBJ2-1; D remains ambiguous. Between the trimmed V and J ends, which lost 3 bases and 5 bases, there was a span of 14 bases. Germline V gene sequence: CDR1 MNHEY, CDR2 SVGAGI. This CDR3 comprises 15 residues.

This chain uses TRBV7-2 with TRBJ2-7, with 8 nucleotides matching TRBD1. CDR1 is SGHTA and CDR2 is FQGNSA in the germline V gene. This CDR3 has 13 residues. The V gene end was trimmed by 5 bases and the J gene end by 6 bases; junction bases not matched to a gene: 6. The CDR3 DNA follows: TGTGCCAGCAGCAGAGACAGGGGAGGCGAGCAGTACTTC. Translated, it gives CASSRDRGGEQYF. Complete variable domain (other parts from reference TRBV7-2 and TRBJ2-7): GAGVSQSPSNKVTEKGKDVELRCDPISGHTALYWYRQSLGQGLEFLIYFQGNSAPDKSGLPSDRFSAERTGGSVSTLTIQRTQQEDSAVYLCASSRDRGGEQYFGPGTRLTVT.

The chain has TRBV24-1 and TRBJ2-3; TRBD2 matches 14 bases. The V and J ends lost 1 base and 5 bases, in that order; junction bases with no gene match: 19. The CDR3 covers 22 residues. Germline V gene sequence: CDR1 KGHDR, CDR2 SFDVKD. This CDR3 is CATSDLRGLAGECEGNKDTQYF. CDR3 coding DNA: TGTGCCACCAGTGATTTACGGGGACTAGCGGGAGAGTGTGAAGGGAATAAAGATACGCAGTATTTT.

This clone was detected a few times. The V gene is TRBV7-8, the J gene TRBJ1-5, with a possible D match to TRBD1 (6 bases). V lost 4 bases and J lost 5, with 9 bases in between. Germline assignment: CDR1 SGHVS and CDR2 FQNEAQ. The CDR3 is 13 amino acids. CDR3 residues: CASSSQGDQPQHF. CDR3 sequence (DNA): TGTGCCAGCAGCTCACAGGGAGATCAGCCCCAGCATTTT.

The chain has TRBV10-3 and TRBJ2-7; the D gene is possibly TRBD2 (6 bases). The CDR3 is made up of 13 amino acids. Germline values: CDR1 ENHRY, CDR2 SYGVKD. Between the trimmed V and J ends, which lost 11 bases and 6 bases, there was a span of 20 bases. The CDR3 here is CAAHGEVRGEQYF. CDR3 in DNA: TGTGCCGCCCACGGGGAGGTCCGCGGCGAGCAGTACTTC.

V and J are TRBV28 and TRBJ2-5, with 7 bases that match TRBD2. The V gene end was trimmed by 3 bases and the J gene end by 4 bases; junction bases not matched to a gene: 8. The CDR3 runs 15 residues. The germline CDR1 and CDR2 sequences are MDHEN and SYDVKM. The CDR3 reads CASSFSGQGGETQYF. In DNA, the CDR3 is TGTGCCAGCAGTTTTAGCGGGCAAGGAGGAGAGACCCAGTACTTC. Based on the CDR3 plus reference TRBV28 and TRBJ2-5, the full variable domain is DVKVTQSSRYLVKRTGEKVFLECVQDMDHENMFWYRQDPGLGLRLIYFSYDVKMKEKGDIPEGYSVSREKKERFSLILESASTNQTSMYLCASSFSGQGGETQYFGPGTRLLVL.